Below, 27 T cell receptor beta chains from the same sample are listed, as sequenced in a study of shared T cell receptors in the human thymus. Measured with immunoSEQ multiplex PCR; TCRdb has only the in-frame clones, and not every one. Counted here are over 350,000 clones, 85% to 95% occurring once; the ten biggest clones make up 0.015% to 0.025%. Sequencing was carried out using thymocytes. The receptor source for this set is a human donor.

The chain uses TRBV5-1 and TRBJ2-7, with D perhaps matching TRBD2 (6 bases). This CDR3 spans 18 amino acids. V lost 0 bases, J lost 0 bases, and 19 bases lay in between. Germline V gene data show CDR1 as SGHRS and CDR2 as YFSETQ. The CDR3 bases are TGCGCCAGCAGCTTGGCCGCCCGGACTACACAATACTCCTACGAGCAGTACTTC. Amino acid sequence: CASSLAARTTQYSYEQYF. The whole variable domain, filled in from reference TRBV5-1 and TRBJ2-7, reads KAGVTQTPRYLIKTRGQQVTLSCSPISGHRSVSWYQQTPGQGLQFLFEYFSETQRNKGNFPGRFSGRQFSNSRSEMNVSTLELGDSALYLCASSLAARTTQYSYEQYFGPGTRLTVT.

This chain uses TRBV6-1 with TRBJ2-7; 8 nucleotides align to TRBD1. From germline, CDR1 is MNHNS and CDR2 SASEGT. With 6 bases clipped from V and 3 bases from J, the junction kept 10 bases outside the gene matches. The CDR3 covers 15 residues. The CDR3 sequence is CASSDRDRTNYEQYF. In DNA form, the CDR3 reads TGTGCCAGCAGCGATCGGGACAGGACCAACTACGAGCAGTACTTC.

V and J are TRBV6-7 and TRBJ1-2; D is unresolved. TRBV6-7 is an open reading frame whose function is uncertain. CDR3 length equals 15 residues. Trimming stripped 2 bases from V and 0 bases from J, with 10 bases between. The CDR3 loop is CASSYAHNPNYGYTF. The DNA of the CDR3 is TGTGCCAGCAGTTACGCCCACAATCCTAACTATGGCTACACCTTC.

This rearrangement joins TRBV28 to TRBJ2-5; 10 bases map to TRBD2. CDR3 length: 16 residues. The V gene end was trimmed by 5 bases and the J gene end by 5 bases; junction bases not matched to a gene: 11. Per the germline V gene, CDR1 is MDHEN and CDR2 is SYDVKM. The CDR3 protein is CASSRLSGRSQETQYF. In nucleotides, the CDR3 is TGTGCCAGCAGTAGACTTAGCGGGAGGAGCCAGGAGACCCAGTACTTC.

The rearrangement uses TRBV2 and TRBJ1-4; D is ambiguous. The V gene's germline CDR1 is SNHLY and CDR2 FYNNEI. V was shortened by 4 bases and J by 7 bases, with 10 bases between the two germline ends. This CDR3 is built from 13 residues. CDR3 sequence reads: CASSARTAEKLFF. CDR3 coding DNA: TGTGCCAGCAGTGCCCGAACGGCTGAAAAACTGTTTTTT.

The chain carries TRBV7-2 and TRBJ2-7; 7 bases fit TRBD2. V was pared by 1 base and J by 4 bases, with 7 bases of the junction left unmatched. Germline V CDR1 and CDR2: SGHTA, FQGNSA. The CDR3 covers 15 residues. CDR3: CASSLGRGGRYEQYF. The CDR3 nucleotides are TGTGCCAGCAGCTTAGGGCGGGGAGGGCGGTACGAGCAGTACTTC.

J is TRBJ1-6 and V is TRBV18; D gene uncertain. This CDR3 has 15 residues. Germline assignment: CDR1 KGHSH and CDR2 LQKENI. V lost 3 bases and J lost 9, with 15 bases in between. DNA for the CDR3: TGTGCCAGCTCACCGGACGGGCCTGAGGGTTCACCCCTCCACTTT. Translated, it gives CASSPDGPEGSPLHF.

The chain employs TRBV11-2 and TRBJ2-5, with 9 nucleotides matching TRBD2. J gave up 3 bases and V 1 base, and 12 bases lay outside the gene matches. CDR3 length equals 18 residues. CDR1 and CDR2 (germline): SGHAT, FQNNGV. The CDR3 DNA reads TGTGCCAGCAGCTTAGCCCTCTGGCGCGGGAGGGGGGAAGAGACCCAGTACTTC. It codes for CASSLALWRGRGEETQYF. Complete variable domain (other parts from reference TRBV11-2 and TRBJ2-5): EAGVAQSPRYKIIEKRQSVAFWCNPISGHATLYWYQQILGQGPKLLIQFQNNGVVDDSQLPKDRFSAERLKGVDSTLKIQPAKLEDSAVYLCASSLALWRGRGEETQYFGPGTRLLVL.

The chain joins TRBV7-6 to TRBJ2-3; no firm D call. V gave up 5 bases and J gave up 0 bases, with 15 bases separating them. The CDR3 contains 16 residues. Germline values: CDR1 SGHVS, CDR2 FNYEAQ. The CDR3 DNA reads TGTGCCAGCAGCCCCCGTGGGTCGGCAAGCACAGATACGCAGTATTTT. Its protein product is CASSPRGSASTDTQYF.

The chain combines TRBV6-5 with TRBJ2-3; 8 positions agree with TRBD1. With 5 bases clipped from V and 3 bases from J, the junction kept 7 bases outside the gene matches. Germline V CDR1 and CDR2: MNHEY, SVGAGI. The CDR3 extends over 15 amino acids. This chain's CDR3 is CASSPWTGRTDTQYF. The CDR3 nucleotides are TGTGCCAGCAGTCCGTGGACAGGGAGGACAGATACGCAGTATTTT.

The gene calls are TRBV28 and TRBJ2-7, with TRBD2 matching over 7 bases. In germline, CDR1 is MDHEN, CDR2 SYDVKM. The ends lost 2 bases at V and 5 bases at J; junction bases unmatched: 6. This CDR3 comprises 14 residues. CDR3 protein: CASSLAATSHEQYF. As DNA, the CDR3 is TGTGCCAGCAGTTTAGCCGCGACTAGCCACGAGCAGTACTTC.

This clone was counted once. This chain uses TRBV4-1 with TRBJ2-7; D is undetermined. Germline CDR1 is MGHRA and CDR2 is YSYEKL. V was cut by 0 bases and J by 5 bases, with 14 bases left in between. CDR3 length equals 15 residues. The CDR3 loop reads CASSQDLPRANEQYF. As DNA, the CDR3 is TGCGCCAGCAGCCAAGATCTCCCACGGGCGAACGAGCAGTACTTC.

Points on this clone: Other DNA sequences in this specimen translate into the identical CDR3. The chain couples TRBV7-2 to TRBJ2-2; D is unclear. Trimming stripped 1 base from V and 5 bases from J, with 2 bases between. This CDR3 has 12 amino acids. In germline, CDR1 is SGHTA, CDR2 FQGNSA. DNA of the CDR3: TGTGCCAGCAGCTTAGGGACCGGGGAGCTGTTTTTT. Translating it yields CASSLGTGELFF.

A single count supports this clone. The CDR3 region has the DNA TGCGCCAGCAGCTTGGTGGGACTACCGTCCCCAGGATATGAGCAGTTCTTC. It yields the protein CASSLVGLPSPGYEQFF. The chain has TRBV5-1 and TRBJ2-1, with 7 positions matching TRBD2. Trimming removed 0 bases from V and 8 bases from J; junction bases left unmatched: 14. Per germline, CDR1 SGHRS and CDR2 YFSETQ. There are 17 residues in the CDR3.

Here the CDR3 DNA reads TGTGCCAGCAGTTTATCGTGGAAGCAGGTTCCATGGGAGCAGTACTTC. Translation: CASSLSWKQVPWEQYF. This chain joins TRBV27 and TRBJ2-7; D is ambiguous. Trimming stripped 0 bases from V and 7 bases from J, with 19 bases between. The germline V gene encodes CDR1 MNHEY and CDR2 SMNVEV (reference sequence). CDR3 size: 16 residues.

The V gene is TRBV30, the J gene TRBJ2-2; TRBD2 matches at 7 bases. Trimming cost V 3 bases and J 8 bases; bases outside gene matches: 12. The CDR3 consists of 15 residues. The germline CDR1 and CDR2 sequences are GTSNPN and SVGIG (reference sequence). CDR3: CAWRSAGSQPGELFF. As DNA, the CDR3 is TGTGCCTGGAGATCAGCGGGATCTCAGCCGGGGGAGCTGTTTTTT.

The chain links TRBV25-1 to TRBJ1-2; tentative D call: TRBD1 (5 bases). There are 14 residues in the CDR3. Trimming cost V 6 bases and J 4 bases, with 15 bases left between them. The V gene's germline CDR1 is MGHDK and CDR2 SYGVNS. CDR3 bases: TGTGCCAGCAGAAACCGGGACGGCGGCTATGGCTACACCTTC. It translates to CASRNRDGGYGYTF.

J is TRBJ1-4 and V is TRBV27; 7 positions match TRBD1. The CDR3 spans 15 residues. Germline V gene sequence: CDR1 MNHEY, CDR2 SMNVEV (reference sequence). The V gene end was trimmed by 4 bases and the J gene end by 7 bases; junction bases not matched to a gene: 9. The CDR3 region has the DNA TGTGCCAGCAGTTCCGGGACAGCGGGGATTGAAAAACTGTTTTTT. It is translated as CASSSGTAGIEKLFF.

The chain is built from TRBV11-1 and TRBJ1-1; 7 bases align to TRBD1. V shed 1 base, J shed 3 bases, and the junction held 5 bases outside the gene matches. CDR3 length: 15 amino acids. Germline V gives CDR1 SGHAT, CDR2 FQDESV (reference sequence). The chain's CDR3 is CASSLVGGQDTEAFF. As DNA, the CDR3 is TGTGCCAGCAGCTTAGTAGGGGGCCAGGACACTGAAGCTTTCTTT.

The CDR3 sequence: CASSQVAGTTGTDTQYF. The CDR3 nucleotides read TGCGCCAGCAGCCAAGTAGCCGGGACGACAGGCACAGATACGCAGTATTTT. V is TRBV4-1 and J is TRBJ2-3; D assignment may be TRBD1 or TRBD2 (5 bases each). Between the trimmed V and J ends, which lost 1 base and 1 base, there was a span of 15 bases. Germline lookup yields CDR1 MGHRA and CDR2 YSYEKL. The CDR3 is made up of 17 amino acids.

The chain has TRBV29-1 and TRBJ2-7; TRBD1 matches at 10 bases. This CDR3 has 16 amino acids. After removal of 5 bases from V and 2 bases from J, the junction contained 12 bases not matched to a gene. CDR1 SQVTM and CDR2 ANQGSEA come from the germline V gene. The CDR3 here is CSVTGTGVFWAYEQYF. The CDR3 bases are TGCAGCGTTACCGGGACAGGGGTCTTCTGGGCCTACGAGCAGTACTTC.

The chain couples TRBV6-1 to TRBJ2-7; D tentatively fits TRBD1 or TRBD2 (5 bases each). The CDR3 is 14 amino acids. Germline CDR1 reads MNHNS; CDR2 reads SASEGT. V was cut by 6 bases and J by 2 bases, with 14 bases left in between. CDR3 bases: TGTGCCAGCAGCTTGGGGGAGCAACCCTACGAGCAGTACTTC. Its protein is CASSLGEQPYEQYF.

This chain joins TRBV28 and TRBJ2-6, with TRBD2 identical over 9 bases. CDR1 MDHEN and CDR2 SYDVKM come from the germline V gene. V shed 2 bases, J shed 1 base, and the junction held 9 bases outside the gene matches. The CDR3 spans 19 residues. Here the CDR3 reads CASSLRYRAGGSGANVLTF. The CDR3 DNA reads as TGTGCCAGCAGTTTAAGGTATCGAGCGGGAGGTTCTGGGGCCAACGTCCTGACTTTC.

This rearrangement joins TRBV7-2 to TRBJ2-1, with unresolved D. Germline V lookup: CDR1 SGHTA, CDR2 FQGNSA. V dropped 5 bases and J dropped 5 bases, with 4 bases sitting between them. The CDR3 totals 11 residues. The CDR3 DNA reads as TGTGCCAGCAGCCCCCACAATGAGCAGTTCTTC. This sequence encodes CASSPHNEQFF.

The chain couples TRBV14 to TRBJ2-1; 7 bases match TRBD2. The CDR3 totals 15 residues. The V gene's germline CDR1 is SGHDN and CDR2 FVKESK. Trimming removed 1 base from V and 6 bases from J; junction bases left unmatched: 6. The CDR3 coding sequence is TGTGCCAGCAGCCAAGTTCCAGCGGGACCCAATGAGCAGTTCTTC. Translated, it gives CASSQVPAGPNEQFF.

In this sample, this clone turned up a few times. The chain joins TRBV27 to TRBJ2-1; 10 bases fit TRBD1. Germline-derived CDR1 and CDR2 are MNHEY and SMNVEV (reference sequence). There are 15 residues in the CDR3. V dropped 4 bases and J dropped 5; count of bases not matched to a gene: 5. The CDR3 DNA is TGTGCCAGCAGTTCGGACAGGGGGTCCCACAATGAGCAGTTCTTC. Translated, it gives CASSSDRGSHNEQFF.

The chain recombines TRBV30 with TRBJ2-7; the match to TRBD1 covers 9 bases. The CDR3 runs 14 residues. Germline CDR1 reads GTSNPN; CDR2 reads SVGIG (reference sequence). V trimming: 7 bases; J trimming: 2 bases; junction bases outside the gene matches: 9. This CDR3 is CASHGDRAPYEQYF. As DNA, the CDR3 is TGTGCCTCTCACGGGGACAGGGCACCCTACGAGCAGTACTTC.